Listed below are T cell receptor beta chains from one sample, sequenced in a study of identical twins. TCRdb itself ran the 5' RACE reads through MiXCR, one entry per CDR3 protein. The table lists some 600,000 distinct CDR3 sequences, 7.1% of them singletons. The same data also contributed to another study, on yellow fever vaccine responses in identical twins.

The sample was PBMCs. Source of these receptors: a young woman in good health. Each CDR3 is given with its conserved first and last residue. The D gene is left open where the match is weak. The size of a clone is reported for some rows only, either as once, few or many, or as a class for expanded clones.

D | J | size | V | DNA | CDR3
. | TRBJ2-7 | . | TRBV24-1 | TGTGCCACCTCCTCCGGGCCTTGGGAGCAGTACTTC | CATSSGPWEQYF
TRBD2 | TRBJ2-1 | many | TRBV20-1 | TGCAGTGCTGGAAGTGCGGGGGGCGGTGGTGAGCAGTTCTTC | CSAGSAGGGGEQFF
. | TRBJ1-5 | few | TRBV28 | TGTGCCAGCAGTCCTGGGGTGGATGGTCAGCCCCAGCATTTT | CASSPGVDGQPQHF
TRBD1 | TRBJ2-5 | few | TRBV10-3 | TGTGCCATCAGTGAGTCGCGGACAGGCCCAGGGAAAGAGACCCAGTACTTC | CAISESRTGPGKETQYF
TRBD2 | TRBJ2-7 | few | TRBV20-1 | TGCAGTGCTGGGACTAGCGGGAGGCAGAGGCCCCAGCAGTACTTC | CSAGTSGRQRPQQYF
. | TRBJ2-7 | few | TRBV7-9 | TGTGCCAGCAGCTTGGGGCAGTTCGGCGGCGAGCAGTACTTC | CASSLGQFGGEQYF
TRBD2 | TRBJ2-5 | . | TRBV3-1 | TGTGCCAGCAGCCCTCCTGCGGTGTGGGGACTAGCGGGTTTTGGGGGCGAGACCCAGTACTTC | CASSPPAVWGLAGFGGETQYF
TRBD1 | TRBJ1-2 | many | TRBV12-3/TRBV12-4 | TGTGCCAGCAGCAACAGGGGGCAGGGTGGCTACACCTTC | CASSNRGQGGYTF
TRBD2 | TRBJ2-1 | few | TRBV4-1 | TGCGCCAGCAGCCCCACTAGCGGGGCCGGAAGGTCCAATGAGCAGTTCTTC | CASSPTSGAGRSNEQFF
TRBD1 | TRBJ1-3 | many | TRBV5-1 | TGCGCCAGCAGCTTACAGGGGATATCCGGAAACACCATATATTTT | CASSLQGISGNTIYF
TRBD2 | TRBJ2-1 | few | TRBV6-5 | TGTGCCAGCAGTTACCCAAAAGCGGGGGGGCAGAATGAGCAGTTCTTC | CASSYPKAGGQNEQFF
. | TRBJ1-4 | many | TRBV12-3/TRBV12-4 | TGTGCCAGCAGTTTCTCCCGACCTATTTCCGATGAAAAACTGTTTTTT | CASSFSRPISDEKLFF
. | TRBJ2-5 | few | TRBV11-2 | TGTGCCAGCAGCCGGGGGGCCCAAGAGACCCAGTACTTC | CASSRGAQETQYF
TRBD2 | TRBJ2-7 | many | TRBV27 | TGTGCCAGCAGTCCGATTCGGACTAGCTCCTACGAGCAGTACTTC | CASSPIRTSSYEQYF
. | TRBJ2-1 | . | TRBV20-1 | TGCAGTGCTAGCGGTCTAGTTGGCAATGAGCAGTTCTTC | CSASGLVGNEQFF
TRBD1 | TRBJ2-1 | . | TRBV7-2 | TGTGCCAGCAGCCTGGACAGGGGGCGCTATGAGCAGTTCTTC | CASSLDRGRYEQFF
. | TRBJ2-3 | . | TRBV11-1 | TGTGCCAGCAGCTTAGCAGGGGCTAACCCCGGACGAACAGATACGCAGTATTTT | CASSLAGANPGRTDTQYF
TRBD1 | TRBJ2-1 | . | TRBV10-3 | TGTGCCATCAGTGAGCCGGACAGGCTTCCCGCCAATGAGCAGTTCTTC | CAISEPDRLPANEQFF
. | TRBJ2-1 | many | TRBV10-1 | TGCGCCAGCAGTGAGTCAGTTCTAGTTAGCAATGAGCAGTTCTTC | CASSESVLVSNEQFF
. | TRBJ2-7 | few | TRBV2 | TGTGCCACCTCCGGGACACCAACCTACGAGCAGTACTTC | CATSGTPTYEQYF
. | TRBJ1-1 | few | TRBV4-1 | TGCGCCAGCAGCCAAGAGGGCGGCATGAACACTGAATCTTTCTTT | CASSQEGGMNTESFF
TRBD2 | TRBJ2-1 | few | TRBV7-9 | TGTGCCAGCAGCCACCCCCGGGGGGACGCAGCCTACAATGAGCAGTTCTTC | CASSHPRGDAAYNEQFF
TRBD2 | TRBJ2-7 | . | TRBV4-2 | TGTGCCAGCAGCCAAGAGGGGACTAGCCCCTACGAGCAGTACTTC | CASSQEGTSPYEQYF
TRBD1 | TRBJ2-2 | few | TRBV10-2 | TGCGCCAGCAGTTCGTACAGGGGGGAAACTAACACCGGGGAGCTGTTTTTT | CASSSYRGETNTGELFF
TRBD2 | TRBJ2-5 | . | TRBV7-9 | TGTGCCAGCAGCTTAGCTGGGCTAGCGGGAGTCTTAGAGACCCAGTACTTC | CASSLAGLAGVLETQYF
TRBD2 | TRBJ2-1 | many | TRBV11-2 | TGTGCCAGCAGCTTAGATTCGGGGGGGTTTGAGCAGTTCTTC | CASSLDSGGFEQFF
. | TRBJ1-2 | few | TRBV4-2 | TGTGCCAGCAGCCAAGTGGGTACGGTTGGCTACACCTTC | CASSQVGTVGYTF
TRBD1 | TRBJ1-3 | . | TRBV12-3/TRBV12-4 | TGTGCCAGCAGGGGGCGGGACAGTGGAAGCGCAAACACCATATATTTT | CASRGRDSGSANTIYF
. | TRBJ2-2 | . | TRBV20-1 | TGCAGTGCTAGGGGCGCAGGGTTGGAAACCGGGGAGCTGTTTTTT | CSARGAGLETGELFF
. | TRBJ1-5 | . | TRBV5-1 | TGCGCCAGCAGCTCCGGCGCTGGCGAACAGCCCCAGCATTTT | CASSSGAGEQPQHF
. | TRBJ2-2 | many | TRBV4-1 | TGCGCCAGCAAGAGTCTCTCCACCGGGGAGCTGTTTTTT | CASKSLSTGELFF
TRBD2 | TRBJ2-3 | few | TRBV4-1 | TGCGCCAGCAGCCAAGACCCCCTAGCGGGAGGGCCTGGAGATACGCAGTATTTT | CASSQDPLAGGPGDTQYF
. | TRBJ1-2 | many | TRBV12-3/TRBV12-4 | TGTGCCAGCAGTGTACACGGTGGCGGGGGGAACAGAGAGTATGGCTACACCTTC | CASSVHGGGGNREYGYTF
TRBD2 | TRBJ2-5 | . | TRBV12-3/TRBV12-4 | TGTGCCAGCAGCAGCACTAGCGGTCCGACCCAGTACTTC | CASSSTSGPTQYF
. | TRBJ2-7 | . | TRBV3-1 | TGTGCCAGCAGCCATTCCGCGGGTGGTGGCGACGAGCAGTACTTC | CASSHSAGGGDEQYF
. | TRBJ2-7 | few | TRBV3-1 | TGTGCCAGCAGCCAGATCCCGGGGGAGGAGTACTTC | CASSQIPGEEYF
TRBD2 | TRBJ2-7 | . | TRBV5-4 | TGTGCCAGCAGCCCGCTCGGGACTAGCGGGATAGTCGAGCAGTACTTC | CASSPLGTSGIVEQYF
. | TRBJ2-7 | . | TRBV10-3 | TGTGCCATCAGTGAGAGGGGGGGCTATGACGCGACCTACGAGCAGTACTTC | CAISERGGYDATYEQYF
TRBD2 | TRBJ2-7 | few | TRBV6-5 | TGTGCCAGCAGTTCCGCCTACGGGACTAGTACCTACGAGCAGTACTTC | CASSSAYGTSTYEQYF
. | TRBJ2-2 | many | TRBV10-3 | TGTGCCATCAGTGACGGCTACACCGGGGAGCTGTTTTTT | CAISDGYTGELFF
. | TRBJ1-5 | many | TRBV12-3/TRBV12-4 | TGTGCCAGCACCCAAGATTATAGCAATCAGCCCCAGCATTTT | CASTQDYSNQPQHF
TRBD1 | TRBJ2-3 | . | TRBV10-3 | TGTGCCATCAGTGCAAGGGACAGGGCTAGCACAGATACGCAGTATTTT | CAISARDRASTDTQYF
TRBD2 | TRBJ2-1 | . | TRBV12-5 | TGTGCTAGTGGTTTGTTTCCGGGAGGCCCCAGCTCCTACAATGAGCAGTTCTTC | CASGLFPGGPSSYNEQFF
. | TRBJ1-4 | few | TRBV5-1 | TGCGCCAGCAGCTTCGGGAAGAACGTCGAAAAACTGTTTTTT | CASSFGKNVEKLFF
TRBD2 | TRBJ2-1 | few | TRBV2 | TGTGCCAGCACCCAGGGCCTAGCGGGAGACTACAATGAGCAGTTCTTC | CASTQGLAGDYNEQFF
. | TRBJ2-1 | . | TRBV12-3/TRBV12-4 | TGTGCCAGCAGTTTATCGTCGCAGGCGGTAACTGTTTTC | CASSLSSQAVTVF
. | TRBJ2-3 | . | TRBV4-1 | TGCGCCAGCAGCCCCACTACAGGCCCAGATACGCAGTATTTT | CASSPTTGPDTQYF
. | TRBJ1-1 | few | TRBV12-3/TRBV12-4 | TGTGCCAGCAGCCAAGGACAGTCCATGAACACTGAAGCTTTCTTT | CASSQGQSMNTEAFF
. | TRBJ2-3 | . | TRBV6-1 | TGTGCCAGCAGTCTCCGCGACTTTAGCACAGATACGCAGTATTTT | CASSLRDFSTDTQYF